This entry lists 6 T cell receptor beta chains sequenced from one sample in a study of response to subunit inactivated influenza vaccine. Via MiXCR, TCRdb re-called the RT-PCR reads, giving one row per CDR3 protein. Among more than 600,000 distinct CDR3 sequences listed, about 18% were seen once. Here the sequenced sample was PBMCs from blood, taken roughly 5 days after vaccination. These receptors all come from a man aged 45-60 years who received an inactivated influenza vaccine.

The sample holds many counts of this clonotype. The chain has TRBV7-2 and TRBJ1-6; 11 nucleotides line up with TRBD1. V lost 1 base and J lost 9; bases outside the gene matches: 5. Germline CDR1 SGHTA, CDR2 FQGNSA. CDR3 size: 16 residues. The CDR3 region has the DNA TGTGCCAGCAGCTTAGGTGGGACAGGGGGTAGTTCACCCCTCCACTTT. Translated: CASSLGGTGGSSPLHF.

CDR3 DNA: TGTGCCAGCAGCTTAACACCCCAAGCCTACGAGCAGTACTTC. This codes for CASSLTPQAYEQYF. V gene TRBV7-8 combines with J gene TRBJ2-7; D is ambiguous. With 2 bases removed from V and 2 bases from J, the gap between germline ends came to 10 bases. The CDR3 is made up of 14 amino acids. Germline V CDR1 and CDR2: SGHVS, FQNEAQ.

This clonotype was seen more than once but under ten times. CDR3 nucleotide sequence: TGTGCCAGCAGGCCCGGGACAGGGAACTACGAGCAGTACTTC. Its translation is CASRPGTGNYEQYF. The V and J genes are TRBV2 and TRBJ2-7; 9 bases are shared with TRBD1. CDR3 length: 14 residues. The V gene end was trimmed by 6 bases and the J gene end by 3 bases; junction bases not matched to a gene: 6. The germline V gene has CDR1 SNHLY and CDR2 FYNNEI.

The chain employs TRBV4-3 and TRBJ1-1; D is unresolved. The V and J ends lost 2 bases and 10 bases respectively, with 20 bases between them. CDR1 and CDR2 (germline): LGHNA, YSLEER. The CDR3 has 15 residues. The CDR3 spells CASSQQGGHPTGAFF. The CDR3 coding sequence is TGCGCCAGCAGCCAACAAGGAGGGCATCCTACGGGAGCTTTCTTT.

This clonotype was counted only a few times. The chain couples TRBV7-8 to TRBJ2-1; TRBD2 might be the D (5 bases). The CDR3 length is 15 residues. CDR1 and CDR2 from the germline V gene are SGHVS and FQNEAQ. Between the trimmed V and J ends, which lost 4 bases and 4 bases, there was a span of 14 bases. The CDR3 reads CASSSRGRAYNEQFF. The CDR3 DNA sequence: TGTGCCAGCAGCTCACGAGGGCGGGCATACAATGAGCAGTTCTTC.

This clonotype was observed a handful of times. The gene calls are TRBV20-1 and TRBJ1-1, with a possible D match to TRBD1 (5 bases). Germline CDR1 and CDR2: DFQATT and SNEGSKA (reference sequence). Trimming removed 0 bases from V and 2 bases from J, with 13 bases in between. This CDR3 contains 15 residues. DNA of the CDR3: TGCAGTGCTAGAGACTACACAGGCCTCAACACTGAAGCTTTCTTT. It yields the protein CSARDYTGLNTEAFF.